The 30 T cell receptor beta chains below come from one sample, sequenced in a study of T cells in localized non-small cell lung cancer. Some clones are missing from TCRdb's copy, which holds only in-frame ones; the method was immunoSEQ multiplex PCR. Of roughly 70,000 clones listed, 80% to 90% are singletons. The material was peripheral blood, obtained before any cancer treatment. Source of these receptors: a male donor aged 60 or older with stage III squamous cell lung carcinoma.

This rearrangement joins TRBV5-1 to TRBJ1-6; no firm D call. This CDR3 comprises 13 residues. V was cut by 7 bases and J by 5 bases, with 10 bases left in between. CDR1 is SGHRS and CDR2 is YFSETQ in the germline V gene. The CDR3, as DNA: TGCGCCAGCGGAAGGCAGGATAATTCACCCCTCCACTTT. Translation: CASGRQDNSPLHF.

J is TRBJ1-3 and V is TRBV11-2; no firm D call. The V end lost 3 bases, the J end lost 1 base, and 19 bases lay between the germline ends. The length of the CDR3 is 18 residues. The germline gives CDR1 SGHAT, CDR2 FQNNGV. As DNA, the CDR3 is TGTGCCAGCAGCTTCCCCCGGACGGCCAGTACTTCTGGAAACACCATATATTTT. It translates to CASSFPRTASTSGNTIYF.

The chain has TRBV10-3 and TRBJ1-1; 9 bases are shared with TRBD1. The trim removed 5 bases at V and 5 bases at J, leaving 6 bases unmatched. The V gene's germline CDR1 is ENHRY and CDR2 SYGVKD. The CDR3 runs to 14 residues. CDR3 bases: TGTGCCATCAGTCAGGTGGACAGGGGAACTGAAGCTTTCTTT. Its protein is CAISQVDRGTEAFF.

The chain is built from TRBV11-1 and TRBJ1-4; 11 nucleotides match TRBD1. The CDR3 has 15 residues. The V gene end was trimmed by 5 bases and the J gene end by 8 bases; junction bases not matched to a gene: 7. Germline V gene lookup returns CDR1 SGHAT and CDR2 FQDESV (reference sequence). The CDR3 DNA is TGTGCCAGCAGCGCCGGGGACAGGGGGAGAGAAAAACTGTTTTTT. This sequence encodes CASSAGDRGREKLFF.

The table lists this clone with a few counts. This sequence joins TRBV19 and TRBJ1-1, with a weak D call TRBD1 (5 bases). This CDR3 region has 19 residues. The germline CDR1 and CDR2 sequences are LNHDA and SQIVND (reference sequence). Trimming stripped 6 bases from V and 1 base from J, with 27 bases between. This chain's CDR3 is CASRPPPGRLTIGNTEAFF. The CDR3, as DNA: TGTGCCAGTAGGCCCCCTCCGGGACGGCTAACTATTGGGAACACTGAAGCTTTCTTT.

This rearrangement joins TRBV5-6 to TRBJ2-5, with D possibly TRBD1 on 6 matching bases. V lost 4 bases, J lost 5 bases, and 9 bases lay in between. The CDR3 spans 12 residues. CDR1 SGHDT and CDR2 YYEEEE come from the germline V gene. CDR3 protein: CASSTGWETQYF. In nucleotides, the CDR3 is TGTGCCAGCAGCACAGGGTGGGAGACCCAGTACTTC.

The chain has TRBV12-5 and TRBJ2-7, with no clear D. The CDR3 totals 12 residues. Trimming cost V 5 bases and J 3 bases, with 8 bases left between them. From germline, CDR1 is LGHNT and CDR2 FRNRAP. The CDR3 reads CASGIDFYEQYF. In nucleotides, the CDR3 is TGTGCTAGTGGTATCGACTTCTACGAGCAGTACTTC.

V and J are TRBV10-1 and TRBJ1-2, with 10 bases fitting TRBD1. Germline V gene sequence: CDR1 WNHNN, CDR2 SYGVQD (reference sequence). The trim removed 0 bases at V and 7 bases at J, leaving 8 bases unmatched. The CDR3 contains 16 residues. The CDR3 spells CASSESRGQGLSGYTF. The CDR3, as DNA: TGCGCCAGCAGTGAGTCGAGGGGACAGGGGTTGTCTGGCTACACCTTC.

This clone was observed a few times. V usage is TRBV11-2 and J usage is TRBJ1-2; D possibly corresponds to TRBD1 (5 bases). V lost 3 bases to trimming and J lost 8 bases, with 7 bases between them. The CDR3 spans 11 residues. Germline-derived CDR1 and CDR2 are SGHAT and FQNNGV. The CDR3 DNA follows: TGTGCCAGCAGCTTCGGGGGAGGCTACACCTTC. As protein: CASSFGGGYTF.

The J gene is TRBJ2-2, the V gene TRBV27; D may be TRBD1 or TRBD2 (5 bases each). Germline V gene data show CDR1 as MNHEY and CDR2 as SMNVEV (reference sequence). Trimming pared 6 bases from V and 3 bases from J, leaving 20 bases between. The CDR3 loop spans 17 amino acids. The CDR3 sequence: CASSSVGVTWDTGELFF. CDR3 bases: TGTGCCAGCAGCTCGGTGGGGGTTACCTGGGACACCGGGGAGCTGTTTTTT.

This chain connects TRBV4-2 to TRBJ2-7, with D possibly being TRBD1 (5 bases). CDR3 size: 13 residues. V lost 0 bases, J lost 5 bases, and 8 bases lay in between. Germline CDR1 LGHNA, CDR2 YNFKEQ. The CDR3 DNA sequence: TGTGCCAGCAGCCAAGATCAGACAGACGAGCAGTACTTC. Residues: CASSQDQTDEQYF.

This chain links TRBV5-1 with TRBJ1-2; TRBD1 matches at 10 bases. The CDR3 loop spans 14 amino acids. V lost 0 bases, J lost 8 bases, and 4 bases stayed unmatched. Germline V CDR1 and CDR2: SGHRS, YFSETQ. Here the CDR3 DNA reads TGCGCCAGCAGCTTGGAGGGGACAGGGGCGGGCTACACCTTC. Amino acids: CASSLEGTGAGYTF. The variable domain in full, completed from reference TRBV5-1 and TRBJ1-2, reads KAGVTQTPRYLIKTRGQQVTLSCSPISGHRSVSWYQQTPGQGLQFLFEYFSETQRNKGNFPGRFSGRQFSNSRSEMNVSTLELGDSALYLCASSLEGTGAGYTFGSGTRLTVV.

The chain links TRBV6-1 to TRBJ2-3; 8 bases are shared with TRBD1. V trimming: 7 bases; J trimming: 4 bases; junction bases outside the gene matches: 10. This CDR3 has 15 residues. Germline CDR1 reads MNHNS; CDR2 reads SASEGT. CDR3 in DNA: TGTGCCAGCACCTCCGTGACAGGGGTTCCAGATACGCAGTATTTT. Protein product: CASTSVTGVPDTQYF.

This sequence joins TRBV30 and TRBJ2-1; D is possibly TRBD2 (7 bases). The CDR3 covers 14 residues. Germline values: CDR1 GTSNPN, CDR2 SVGIG (reference sequence). Trimming shortened V by 5 bases and J by 7 bases, and 18 bases separated the two germline ends. CDR3 sequence (DNA): TGTGCCTGGTACAGAGGGGGGGCGAAGAATGAGCAGTTCTTC. This sequence encodes CAWYRGGAKNEQFF.

The chain has TRBV2 and TRBJ2-7; D not resolved. In germline, CDR1 is SNHLY, CDR2 FYNNEI. V dropped 4 bases and J dropped 0 bases, with 1 base sitting between them. The CDR3 sequence is 11 residues long. CDR3 sequence reads: CASSASYEQYV. As DNA, the CDR3 is TGTGCCAGCAGTGCCTCCTACGAGCAGTACGTC.

The chain employs TRBV9 and TRBJ2-5, with D possibly matching TRBD2 (5 bases). V shed 0 bases and J shed 0 bases, with 12 bases lying between them. Germline V CDR1 and CDR2: SGDLS, YYNGEE. The CDR3 is made up of 16 amino acids. The CDR3 nucleotides are TGTGCCAGCAGCGTAGGGTTAGGCGGGTACCAAGAGACCCAGTACTTC. Protein: CASSVGLGGYQETQYF.

The rearrangement uses TRBV6-5 and TRBJ1-3, with 8 bases identical to TRBD1. The germline CDR1 and CDR2 sequences are MNHEY and SVGAGI. The CDR3 has 15 residues. V lost 6 bases and J lost 0; bases outside the gene matches: 4. CDR3 loop: CASSRGQVSGNTIYF. CDR3 bases: TGTGCCAGCAGCCGGGGACAGGTCTCTGGAAACACCATATATTTT.

The rearrangement links TRBV30 to TRBJ2-5, with TRBD2 identical over 12 bases. The CDR3 totals 14 residues. V gave up 2 bases and J gave up 4 bases; unmatched junction bases: 2. Germline values: CDR1 GTSNPN, CDR2 SVGIG (reference sequence). The DNA for the CDR3 is TGTGCCTGGAGTTCACTAGCGGGGGGAGAGACCCAGTACTTC. Translated, it gives CAWSSLAGGETQYF.

The rearrangement joins TRBV7-2 to TRBJ1-1; D is perhaps TRBD1 (5 bases). V was trimmed by 4 bases and J by 3 bases, leaving 9 bases between them. Germline V gene sequence: CDR1 SGHTA, CDR2 FQGNSA. CDR3 length equals 13 residues. This CDR3 reads CASSSIGDTEAFF. The CDR3 coding sequence is TGTGCCAGCAGCTCGATAGGGGACACTGAAGCTTTCTTT. The whole variable domain, remainder taken from reference TRBV7-2 and TRBJ1-1, is GAGVSQSPSNKVTEKGKDVELRCDPISGHTALYWYRQSLGQGLEFLIYFQGNSAPDKSGLPSDRFSAERTGGSVSTLTIQRTQQEDSAVYLCASSSIGDTEAFFGQGTRLTVV.

This clone was seen a handful of times. The V gene is TRBV27, the J gene TRBJ1-5; D possibly corresponds to TRBD1 (6 bases). V lost 9 bases to trimming and J lost 2 bases, with 14 bases between them. CDR1 and CDR2 (germline): MNHEY, SMNVEV (reference sequence). The CDR3 length is 14 residues. The chain's CDR3 is CASWRGAGNQPQHF. The CDR3 DNA reads as TGTGCCAGTTGGAGGGGGGCTGGCAATCAGCCCCAGCATTTT.

V usage is TRBV11-2 and J usage is TRBJ2-7; D call uncertain. Germline V gene data show CDR1 as SGHAT and CDR2 as FQNNGV. V was trimmed by 5 bases and J by 2 bases, leaving 10 bases between them. The CDR3 extends over 13 amino acids. The CDR3 loop is CASSMIGTYEQYF. The CDR3 nucleotides are TGTGCCAGCAGCATGATTGGTACCTACGAGCAGTACTTC.

The chain employs TRBV7-2 and TRBJ2-3; D possibly matches TRBD1 or TRBD2 (5 bases each). V lost 6 bases and J lost 3, with 16 bases in between. Per the germline V gene, CDR1 is SGHTA and CDR2 is FQGNSA. This CDR3 contains 15 residues. CDR3 sequence (DNA): TGTGCCAGCAGTTTGACCGGGACCATTACAGATACGCAGTATTTT. Encoded protein: CASSLTGTITDTQYF. Looking up the rest from reference TRBV7-2 and TRBJ2-3 gives the full variable domain: GAGVSQSPSNKVTEKGKDVELRCDPISGHTALYWYRQSLGQGLEFLIYFQGNSAPDKSGLPSDRFSAERTGGSVSTLTIQRTQQEDSAVYLCASSLTGTITDTQYFGPGTRLTVL.

The V gene is TRBV14, the J gene TRBJ2-7; D ambiguous. Trimming left V 4 bases short and J 6 bases short, with 13 bases between. The CDR3 spans 13 residues. The germline V gene encodes CDR1 SGHDN and CDR2 FVKESK. CDR3 sequence (DNA): TGTGCCAGCAGCCTGTTTGGGTACTCCGAGCAGTACGTC. This encodes CASSLFGYSEQYV.

The chain links TRBV19 to TRBJ1-5; 7 positions agree with TRBD1. CDR1 is LNHDA, CDR2 SQIVND, per germline (reference sequence). Unmatched junction bases numbered 8, after V lost 1 base and J lost 8 bases. The CDR3 runs 15 residues. CDR3 loop: CASSIGQGRGKPQHF. The DNA of the CDR3 is TGTGCCAGTAGTATAGGACAGGGACGGGGTAAGCCCCAGCATTTT.

The chain combines TRBV2 with TRBJ1-1; D is possibly TRBD1 (5 bases). V was shortened by 8 bases and J by 1 base, with 20 bases between the two germline ends. The CDR3 loop spans 16 amino acids. Per germline, CDR1 SNHLY and CDR2 FYNNEI. CDR3 protein: CASGNRQGGRNTEAFF. The CDR3 DNA reads as TGTGCCAGCGGGAATAGGCAGGGAGGTAGGAACACTGAAGCTTTCTTT.

This chain connects TRBV6-5 to TRBJ2-3; D possibly corresponds to TRBD1 (6 bases). Trimming removed 2 bases at V and 4 bases at J, with 10 bases between. Germline lookup yields CDR1 MNHEY and CDR2 SVGAGI. This CDR3 spans 14 amino acids. CDR3 region: CASSYPSGADTQYF. The CDR3 coding sequence is TGTGCCAGCAGTTACCCCTCAGGGGCAGATACGCAGTATTTT.

The chain combines TRBV7-2 with TRBJ1-2; D might be TRBD1 (6 bases). Germline CDR1 reads SGHTA; CDR2 reads FQGNSA. The CDR3 extends over 14 amino acids. V gave up 3 bases and J gave up 7 bases, with 15 bases separating them. This CDR3 reads CASSLGQGLFGYTF. The CDR3 bases are TGTGCCAGCAGCTTGGGACAAGGGCTTTTTGGCTACACCTTC. Combining the CDR3 with reference TRBV7-2 and TRBJ1-2 gives the whole variable domain GAGVSQSPSNKVTEKGKDVELRCDPISGHTALYWYRQSLGQGLEFLIYFQGNSAPDKSGLPSDRFSAERTGGSVSTLTIQRTQQEDSAVYLCASSLGQGLFGYTFGSGTRLTVV.

This rearrangement joins TRBV5-1 to TRBJ1-2, with a tentative D call TRBD1 (6 bases). Germline V gene lookup returns CDR1 SGHRS and CDR2 YFSETQ. V lost 0 bases and J 4 bases, leaving 10 bases between the germline ends. The CDR3 is made up of 14 amino acids. The DNA of the CDR3 is TGCGCCAGCAGCTTGGTGGGGGCGGCCTATGGCTACACCTTC. Translated: CASSLVGAAYGYTF.

This clone is medium-sized (0.01 to 0.1%) within its sample. The chain has TRBV18 and TRBJ2-2; D uncertain. The CDR3 runs to 13 residues. Trimming shortened V by 8 bases and J by 2 bases, and 9 bases separated the two germline ends. The germline V gene encodes CDR1 KGHSH and CDR2 LQKENI. The CDR3 nucleotides read TGTGCCAGCCCGGGTCAAAACACCGGGGAGCTGTTTTTT. Protein product: CASPGQNTGELFF.

The rearrangement links TRBV5-1 to TRBJ2-7; D perhaps matches TRBD2 (5 bases). The CDR3 length is 15 residues. CDR1 SGHRS and CDR2 YFSETQ come from the germline V gene. V was pared by 0 bases and J by 3 bases, with 13 bases between. The CDR3 sequence is CASSLVSYGLYEQYF. CDR3 in DNA: TGCGCCAGCAGCTTGGTGAGTTATGGACTCTACGAGCAGTACTTC.